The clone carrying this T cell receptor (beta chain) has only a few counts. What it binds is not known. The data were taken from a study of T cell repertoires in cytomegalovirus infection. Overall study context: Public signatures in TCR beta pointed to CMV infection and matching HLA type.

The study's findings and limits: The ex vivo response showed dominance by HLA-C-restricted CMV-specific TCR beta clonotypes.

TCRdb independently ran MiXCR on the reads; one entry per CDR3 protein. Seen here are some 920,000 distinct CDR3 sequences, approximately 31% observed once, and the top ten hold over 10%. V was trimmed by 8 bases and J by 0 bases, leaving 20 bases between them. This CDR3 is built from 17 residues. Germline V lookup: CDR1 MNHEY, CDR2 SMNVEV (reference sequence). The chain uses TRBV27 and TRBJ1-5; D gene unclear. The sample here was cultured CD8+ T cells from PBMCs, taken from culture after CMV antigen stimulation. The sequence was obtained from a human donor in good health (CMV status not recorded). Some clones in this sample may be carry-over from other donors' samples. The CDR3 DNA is TGTGCCAGCGCCCTATCGACGGAGGATTATAGCAATCAGCCCCAGCATTTT. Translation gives CASALSTEDYSNQPQHF.